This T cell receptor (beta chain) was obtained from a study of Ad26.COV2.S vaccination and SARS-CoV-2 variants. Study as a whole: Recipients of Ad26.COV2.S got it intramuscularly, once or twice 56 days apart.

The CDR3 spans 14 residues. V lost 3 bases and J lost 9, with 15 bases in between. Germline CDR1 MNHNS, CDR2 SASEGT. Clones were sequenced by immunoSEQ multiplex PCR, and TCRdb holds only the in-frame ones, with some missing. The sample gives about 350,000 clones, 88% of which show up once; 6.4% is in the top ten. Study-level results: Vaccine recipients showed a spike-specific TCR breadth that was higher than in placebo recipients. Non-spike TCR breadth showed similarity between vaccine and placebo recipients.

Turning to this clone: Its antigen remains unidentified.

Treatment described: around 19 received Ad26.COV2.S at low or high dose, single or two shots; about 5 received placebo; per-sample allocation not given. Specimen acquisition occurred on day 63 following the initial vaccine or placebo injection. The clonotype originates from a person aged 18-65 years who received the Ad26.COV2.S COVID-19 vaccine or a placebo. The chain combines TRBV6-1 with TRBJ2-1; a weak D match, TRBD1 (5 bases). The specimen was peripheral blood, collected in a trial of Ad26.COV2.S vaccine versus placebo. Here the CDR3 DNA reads TGTGCCAGCAGTGATTGGACATATAAGGTTGAGCAGTTCTTC. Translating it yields CASSDWTYKVEQFF.